The next 25 T cell receptor beta chains were all read from a single sample in a study of blood T cell repertoires in COVID-19. The protocol was immunoSEQ multiplex PCR, while the TCRdb copy is restricted to in-frame clones and leaves out a portion. The repertoire consists of around 150,000 clones, with around 84% occurring once and the leading ten covering 4.5% to 7.5%. Source material: PBMCs or T cells enriched from blood (not recorded which). These receptor sequences come from a man aged 40-49 years who had recovered from COVID-19.

The rearrangement links TRBV5-4 to TRBJ2-3, with 7 bases lining up with TRBD2. Trimming cost V 4 bases and J 6 bases; bases outside gene matches: 11. This CDR3 is built from 15 residues. Germline CDR1 is SGHNT and CDR2 is YYREEE (reference sequence). The CDR3 protein is CASSHRSSGGDTQYF. The CDR3 bases are TGTGCCAGCAGCCATAGGTCTAGCGGAGGGGATACGCAGTATTTT.

V is TRBV5-1 and J is TRBJ1-4; D not resolved. In germline, CDR1 is SGHRS, CDR2 YFSETQ. The V gene lost 2 bases and the J gene lost 2 bases, with 16 bases spanning the gap. This CDR3 has 17 residues. CDR3 sequence reads: CASSFLSGIRTNEKLFF. The CDR3 DNA reads TGCGCCAGCAGCTTTCTATCGGGGATACGGACTAATGAAAAACTGTTTTTT.

This sequence joins TRBV2 and TRBJ1-5, with no clear D. Germline assignment: CDR1 SNHLY and CDR2 FYNNEI. With 6 bases removed from V and 4 bases from J, the gap between germline ends came to 7 bases. This CDR3 contains 12 residues. CDR3 nucleotide sequence: TGTGCCAGCAGGTCAGGTAATCAGCCCCAGCATTTT. It specifies CASRSGNQPQHF. Variable domain in full (rest from reference TRBV2 and TRBJ1-5): EPEVTQTPSHQVTQMGQEVILRCVPISNHLYFYWYRQILGQKVEFLVSFYNNEISEKSEIFDDQFSVERPDGSNFTLKIRSTKLEDSAMYFCASRSGNQPQHFGDGTRLSIL.

This chain links TRBV3-1 (or the pseudogene TRBV3-2) with TRBJ2-1; D is uncertain. Germline values: CDR1 LGHDT, CDR2 YNNKEL (reference sequence). CDR3 length: 14 amino acids. Trimming stripped 4 bases from V and 9 bases from J, with 16 bases between. CDR3: CASSLIREVPEQFF. CDR3 nucleotide sequence: TGTGCCAGCAGCCTTATTCGAGAAGTCCCTGAGCAGTTCTTC.

J is TRBJ1-2 and V is TRBV4-2, with D hard to call. The CDR3 extends over 16 amino acids. Germline values: CDR1 LGHNA, CDR2 YNFKEQ. Trimming pared 0 bases from V and 2 bases from J, leaving 13 bases between. The CDR3 loop is CASSQDGGKRNYGYTF. The CDR3 region has the DNA TGTGCCAGCAGCCAAGATGGAGGGAAGAGGAACTATGGCTACACCTTC.

This clone was observed a few times. The CDR3 DNA follows: TGTGCCAGCAGTGGGAGCTACTCGGGGACTGAAGCTTTCTTT. Protein product: CASSGSYSGTEAFF. The V call is TRBV5-4, the J call TRBJ1-1; D gene ambiguous. The CDR3 has 14 residues. The germline V gene encodes CDR1 SGHNT and CDR2 YYREEE (reference sequence). Trimming took off 5 bases at V and 5 bases at J, with 16 bases between the two ends.

This chain links TRBV14 with TRBJ2-3; D uncertain. V was shortened by 1 base and J by 2 bases, with 13 bases between the two germline ends. Germline V gene sequence: CDR1 SGHDN, CDR2 FVKESK. CDR3 length equals 16 residues. Here the CDR3 DNA reads TGTGCCAGCAGCCAAGTTCCGAAGAGATACACAGATACGCAGTATTTT. This gives the protein CASSQVPKRYTDTQYF.

The gene calls are TRBV6-1 and TRBJ1-2; D may be TRBD1 (5 bases). V lost 2 bases, J lost 4 bases, and 11 bases lay in between. The CDR3 spans 14 residues. Germline assignment: CDR1 MNHNS and CDR2 SASEGT. This chain's CDR3 is CASSEFGALYGYTF. Written as DNA, the CDR3 is TGTGCCAGCAGTGAATTTGGGGCTCTCTATGGCTACACCTTC.

This chain joins TRBV5-4 and TRBJ1-6, with 9 bases identical to TRBD1. The CDR3 has 16 residues. The V gene end was trimmed by 0 bases and the J gene end by 7 bases; junction bases not matched to a gene: 5. The V gene's germline CDR1 is SGHNT and CDR2 YYREEE (reference sequence). This chain's CDR3 is CASSLGGDRGNSPLHF. The CDR3 coding sequence is TGTGCCAGCAGCTTGGGGGGTGACAGGGGGAATTCACCCCTCCACTTT.

The genes are TRBV24-1 and TRBJ1-6, with D unresolved. Looked up from germline, CDR1 is KGHDR and CDR2 is SFDVKD. The V and J ends lost 5 bases and 0 bases respectively, with 16 bases between them. The CDR3 extends over 18 amino acids. The CDR3 reads CATSVRRVPASYNSPLHF. DNA of the CDR3: TGTGCCACCAGTGTACGTAGAGTTCCTGCCTCCTATAATTCACCCCTCCACTTT.

The genes are TRBV6-5 and TRBJ1-5, with D perhaps TRBD1 (6 bases). CDR1 is MNHEY and CDR2 is SVGAGI in the germline V gene. The CDR3 loop spans 14 amino acids. V was cut by 6 bases and J by 4 bases, with 13 bases left in between. The CDR3 region has the DNA TGTGCCAGCAGCCAACTCACAGGGAATCAGCCCCAGCATTTT. Its protein is CASSQLTGNQPQHF.

V gene TRBV24-1 combines with J gene TRBJ2-3, with TRBD2 identical over 8 bases. With 3 bases clipped from V and 6 bases from J, the junction kept 1 base outside the gene matches. CDR3 length equals 13 residues. Germline loops: CDR1 KGHDR, CDR2 SFDVKD. The CDR3 region has the DNA TGTGCCACCAGTGATCGCGGGGGGGATACGCAGTATTTT. Its protein is CATSDRGGDTQYF.

This chain uses TRBV7-2 with TRBJ2-1; 12 nucleotides match TRBD1. The CDR3 runs to 19 residues. CDR1 and CDR2 (germline): SGHTA, FQGNSA. V gave up 5 bases and J gave up 0 bases; unmatched junction bases: 11. CDR3 DNA: TGTGCCAGCAGCCTTAGGGGACAGGGGGCAATTAGCTCCTACAATGAGCAGTTCTTC. This encodes CASSLRGQGAISSYNEQFF.

V is TRBV7-9 and J is TRBJ1-2, with D unclear. Germline CDR1 is SEHNR and CDR2 is FQNEAQ (reference sequence). This CDR3 has 12 residues. The ends were cut back, 8 bases at V and 3 bases at J, with 10 bases in the middle. In nucleotides, the CDR3 is TGTGCCAGCGCGGCTGAGGACTATGGCTACACCTTC. Protein: CASAAEDYGYTF.

The J gene is TRBJ2-3, the V gene TRBV30; D is possibly TRBD1 (6 bases). V was clipped by 1 base and J by 2 bases, with 13 bases between them. CDR3 length: 15 amino acids. Germline CDR1 and CDR2: GTSNPN and SVGIG (reference sequence). The CDR3 here is CAWSEQGLVTDTQYF. In DNA form, the CDR3 reads TGTGCCTGGAGTGAACAGGGTTTAGTCACAGATACGCAGTATTTT.

The chain carries TRBV6-1 and TRBJ1-6; 9 bases agree with TRBD1. Germline assignment: CDR1 MNHNS and CDR2 SASEGT. This CDR3 region has 15 residues. Trimming took 2 bases from V and 9 from J; bases not matched to a gene: 5. The CDR3 sequence is CASSEQDRGSSPLHF. The DNA of the CDR3 is TGTGCCAGCAGTGAACAGGACAGGGGAAGTTCACCCCTCCACTTT.

In its sample, this clone was seen a few times. The genes are TRBV5-1 and TRBJ2-3; D is uncertain. The CDR3 is made up of 14 amino acids. The V and J ends lost 1 base and 2 bases respectively, with 8 bases between them. The germline CDR1 and CDR2 sequences are SGHRS and YFSETQ. The DNA of the CDR3 is TGCGCCAGCAGCTTGAGCATGCCCACAGATACGCAGTATTTT. This codes for CASSLSMPTDTQYF.

About this clone itself: The junction departs from germline at one end; a sequencing error may be responsible. The J gene is TRBJ1-3, the V gene TRBV7-9; no reliable D call. The CDR3 sequence is 14 residues long. CDR1 and CDR2 (germline): SEHNR, FQNEAQ (reference sequence). The CDR3 spells CASSVSESENTIYF. CDR3 DNA sequence: TGTGCCAGCAGCGTATCGGAGTCTGAAAACACCATATATTTT.

This chain uses TRBV9 with TRBJ2-5, with 7 bases lining up with TRBD2. The CDR3 runs 14 residues. Germline CDR1 SGDLS, CDR2 YYNGEE. J was trimmed by 3 bases and V by 4 bases; bases with no gene match: 6. The CDR3 sequence: CASSLGGGEETQYF. CDR3 sequence (DNA): TGTGCCAGCAGCCTCGGGGGAGGGGAAGAGACCCAGTACTTC.

J is TRBJ1-2 and V is TRBV18; D possibly corresponds to TRBD1 (6 bases). The V gene's germline CDR1 is KGHSH and CDR2 LQKENI. Trimming removed 3 bases at V and 2 bases at J, with 13 bases between. This CDR3 is 15 amino acids long. The CDR3 loop is CASSPQGNSNYGYTF. For the CDR3, the DNA is TGTGCCAGCTCACCTCAGGGGAACAGCAACTATGGCTACACCTTC.

This clone was picked up one time. The chain is built from TRBV9 and TRBJ1-1, with D tentatively TRBD1 (5 bases). The CDR3 is 15 amino acids. The germline gives CDR1 SGDLS, CDR2 YYNGEE. Trimming removed 3 bases from V and 4 bases from J, with 16 bases in between. The CDR3 reads CASSASTVGPTEAFF. The CDR3 DNA follows: TGTGCCAGCAGCGCCTCGACAGTAGGGCCCACTGAAGCTTTCTTT.

This chain links TRBV5-5 with TRBJ1-1; D is undetermined. There are 14 residues in the CDR3. Germline CDR1 and CDR2: SGHKS and YYEKEE (reference sequence). Trimming pared 0 bases from V and 1 base from J, leaving 7 bases between. CDR3 sequence (DNA): TGTGCCAGCAGCTTGGCCGGAGGGAACACTGAAGCTTTCTTT. Residues: CASSLAGGNTEAFF. Using reference TRBV5-5 and TRBJ1-1 for the parts outside the CDR3, the full variable domain is DAGVTQSPTHLIKTRGQQVTLRCSPISGHKSVSWYQQVLGQGPQFIFQYYEKEERGRGNFPDRFSARQFPNYSSELNVNALLLGDSALYLCASSLAGGNTEAFFGQGTRLTVV.

The gene calls are TRBV11-2 and TRBJ1-5, with 8 bases aligning to TRBD1. After removal of 3 bases from V and 7 bases from J, the junction contained 8 bases not matched to a gene. CDR1 and CDR2 from the germline V gene are SGHAT and FQNNGV. The CDR3 has 15 amino acids. CDR3 bases: TGTGCCAGCAGCTTTGACAGGGGAGGGTGGCAGCCCCAGCATTTT. Protein product: CASSFDRGGWQPQHF.

The V call is TRBV30, the J call TRBJ2-7; 9 nucleotides line up with TRBD2. Trimming at V came to 5 bases and at J to 7 bases, leaving 6 bases not matched to a gene. Germline V CDR1 and CDR2: GTSNPN, SVGIG (reference sequence). This CDR3 region has 12 residues. CDR3 DNA sequence: TGTGCCTGGGGGGACCTAGCGGGGGAGCAGTACTTC. Protein sequence: CAWGDLAGEQYF.

This chain uses TRBV11-2 with TRBJ1-2, with 8 nucleotides matching TRBD1. This CDR3 contains 12 residues. From germline, CDR1 is SGHAT and CDR2 FQNNGV. With V trimmed by 4 bases and J by 6 bases, 1 base remained unmatched. The CDR3 nucleotides read TGTGCCAGCAGCTCAGGGGGCAATGGCTACACCTTC. Translated: CASSSGGNGYTF.